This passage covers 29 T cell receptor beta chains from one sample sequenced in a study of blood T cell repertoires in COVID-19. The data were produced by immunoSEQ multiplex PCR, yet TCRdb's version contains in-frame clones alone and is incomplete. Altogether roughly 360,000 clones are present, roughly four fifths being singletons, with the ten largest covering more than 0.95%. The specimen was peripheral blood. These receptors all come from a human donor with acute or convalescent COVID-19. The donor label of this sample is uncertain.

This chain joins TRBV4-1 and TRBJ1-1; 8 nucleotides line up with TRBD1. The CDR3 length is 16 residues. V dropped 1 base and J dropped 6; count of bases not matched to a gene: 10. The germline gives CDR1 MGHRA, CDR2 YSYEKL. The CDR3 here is CASSQVGGQGASEAFF. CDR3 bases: TGCGCCAGCAGCCAAGTGGGGGGCCAGGGGGCATCTGAAGCTTTCTTT.

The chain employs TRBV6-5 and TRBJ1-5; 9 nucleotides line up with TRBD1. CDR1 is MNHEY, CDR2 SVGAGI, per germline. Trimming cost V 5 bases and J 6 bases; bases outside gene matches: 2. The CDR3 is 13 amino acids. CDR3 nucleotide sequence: TGTGCCAGCAGTCGGGACAGGGTTCAGCCCCAGCATTTT. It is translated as CASSRDRVQPQHF.

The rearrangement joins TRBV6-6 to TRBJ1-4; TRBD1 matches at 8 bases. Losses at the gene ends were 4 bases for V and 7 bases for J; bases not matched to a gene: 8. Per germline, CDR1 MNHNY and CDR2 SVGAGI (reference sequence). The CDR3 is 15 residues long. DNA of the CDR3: TGTGCCAGCAGTTCCCCGGACAGGGAGGGTGAAAAACTGTTTTTT. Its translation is CASSSPDREGEKLFF.

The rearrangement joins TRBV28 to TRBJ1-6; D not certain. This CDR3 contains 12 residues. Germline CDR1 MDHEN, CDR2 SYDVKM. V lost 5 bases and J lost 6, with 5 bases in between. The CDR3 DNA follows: TGTGCCAGCAGTGAGGTTAATTCACCCCTCCACTTT. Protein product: CASSEVNSPLHF.

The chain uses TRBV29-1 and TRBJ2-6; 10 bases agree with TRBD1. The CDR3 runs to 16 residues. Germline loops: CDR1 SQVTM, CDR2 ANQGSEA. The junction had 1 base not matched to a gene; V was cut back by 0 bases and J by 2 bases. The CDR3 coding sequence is TGCAGCGTTGAAGAAGGGACAGGGGCTGGGGCCAACGTCCTGACTTTC. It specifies CSVEEGTGAGANVLTF.

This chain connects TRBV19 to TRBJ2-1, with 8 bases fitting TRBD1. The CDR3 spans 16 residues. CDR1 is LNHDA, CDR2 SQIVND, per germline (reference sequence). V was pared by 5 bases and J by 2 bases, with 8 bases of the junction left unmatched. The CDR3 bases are TGTGCCAGTAGTCTCGTAGACAGGGGCCCCTACAATGAGCAGTTCTTC. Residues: CASSLVDRGPYNEQFF.

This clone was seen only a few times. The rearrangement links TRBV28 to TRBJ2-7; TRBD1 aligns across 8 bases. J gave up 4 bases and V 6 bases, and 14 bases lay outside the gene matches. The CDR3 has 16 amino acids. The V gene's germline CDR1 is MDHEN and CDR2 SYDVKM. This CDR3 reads CASRPTLGQGAYEQYF. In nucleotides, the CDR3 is TGTGCCAGCAGACCCACCTTGGGGCAGGGGGCATACGAGCAGTACTTC. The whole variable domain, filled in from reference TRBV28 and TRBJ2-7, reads DVKVTQSSRYLVKRTGEKVFLECVQDMDHENMFWYRQDPGLGLRLIYFSYDVKMKEKGDIPEGYSVSREKKERFSLILESASTNQTSMYLCASRPTLGQGAYEQYFGPGTRLTVT.

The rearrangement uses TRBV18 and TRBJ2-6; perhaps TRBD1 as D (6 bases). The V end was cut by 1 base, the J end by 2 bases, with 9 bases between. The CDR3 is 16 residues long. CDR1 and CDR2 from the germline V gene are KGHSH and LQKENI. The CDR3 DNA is TGTGCCAGCTCACCACAAACAGGGCCTGGGGCCAACGTCCTGACTTTC. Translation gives CASSPQTGPGANVLTF.

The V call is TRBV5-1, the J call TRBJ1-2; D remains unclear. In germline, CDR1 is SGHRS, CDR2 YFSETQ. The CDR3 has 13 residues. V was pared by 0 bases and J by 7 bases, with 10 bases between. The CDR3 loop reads CASSLGERSGYTF. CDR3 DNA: TGCGCCAGCAGCTTGGGGGAGAGAAGTGGCTACACCTTC. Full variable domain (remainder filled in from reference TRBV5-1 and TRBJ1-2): KAGVTQTPRYLIKTRGQQVTLSCSPISGHRSVSWYQQTPGQGLQFLFEYFSETQRNKGNFPGRFSGRQFSNSRSEMNVSTLELGDSALYLCASSLGERSGYTFGSGTRLTVV.

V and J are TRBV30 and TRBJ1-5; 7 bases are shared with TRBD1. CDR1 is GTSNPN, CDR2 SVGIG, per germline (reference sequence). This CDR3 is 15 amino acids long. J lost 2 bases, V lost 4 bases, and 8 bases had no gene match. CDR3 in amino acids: CAWTPGTARNQPQHF. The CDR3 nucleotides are TGTGCCTGGACCCCTGGGACAGCGCGCAATCAGCCCCAGCATTTT.

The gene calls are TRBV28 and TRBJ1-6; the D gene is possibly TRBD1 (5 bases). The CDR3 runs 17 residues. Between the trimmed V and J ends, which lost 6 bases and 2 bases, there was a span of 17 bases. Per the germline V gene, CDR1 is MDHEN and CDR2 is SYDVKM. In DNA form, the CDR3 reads TGTGCCAGCAGCCCCGTGGGGGGTGAGACCTATAATTCACCCCTCCACTTT. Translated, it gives CASSPVGGETYNSPLHF.

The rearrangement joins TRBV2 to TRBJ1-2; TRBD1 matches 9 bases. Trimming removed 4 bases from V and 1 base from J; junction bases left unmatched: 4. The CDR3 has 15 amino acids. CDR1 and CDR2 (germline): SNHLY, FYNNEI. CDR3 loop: CASSGDRASNYGYTF. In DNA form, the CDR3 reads TGTGCCAGCAGTGGGGACAGGGCCAGTAACTATGGCTACACCTTC.

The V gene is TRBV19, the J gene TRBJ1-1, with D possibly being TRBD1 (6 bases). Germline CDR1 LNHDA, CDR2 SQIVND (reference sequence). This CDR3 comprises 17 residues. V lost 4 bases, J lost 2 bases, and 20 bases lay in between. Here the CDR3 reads CASSNSTGWGPNTEAFF. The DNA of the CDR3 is TGTGCCAGTAGTAACTCGACAGGCTGGGGGCCTAACACTGAAGCTTTCTTT.

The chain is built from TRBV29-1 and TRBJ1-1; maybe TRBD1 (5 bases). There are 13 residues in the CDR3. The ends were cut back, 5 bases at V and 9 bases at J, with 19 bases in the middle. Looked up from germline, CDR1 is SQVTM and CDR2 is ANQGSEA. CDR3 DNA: TGCAGCGTTCTGGGGAAGGGGCCCGGTAAAGCTTTCTTT. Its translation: CSVLGKGPGKAFF. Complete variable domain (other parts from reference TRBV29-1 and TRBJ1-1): SAVISQKPSRDICQRGTSLTIQCQVDSQVTMMFWYRQQPGQSLTLIATANQGSEATYESGFVIDKFPISRPNLTFSTLTVSNMSPEDSSIYLCSVLGKGPGKAFFGQGTRLTVV.

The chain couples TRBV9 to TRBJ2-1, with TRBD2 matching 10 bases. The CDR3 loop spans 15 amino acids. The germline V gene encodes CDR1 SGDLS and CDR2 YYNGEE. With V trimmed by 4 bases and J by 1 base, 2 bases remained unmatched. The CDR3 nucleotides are TGTGCCAGCAGCTTACTAGCGGGGTCCTACAATGAGCAGTTCTTC. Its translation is CASSLLAGSYNEQFF. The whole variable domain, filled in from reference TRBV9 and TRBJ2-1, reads DSGVTQTPKHLITATGQRVTLRCSPRSGDLSVYWYQQSLDQGLQFLIQYYNGEERAKGNILERFSAQQFPDLHSELNLSSLELGDSALYFCASSLLAGSYNEQFFGPGTRLTVL.

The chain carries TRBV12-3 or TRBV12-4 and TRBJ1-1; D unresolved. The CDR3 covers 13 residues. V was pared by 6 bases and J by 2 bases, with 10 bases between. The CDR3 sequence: CASRRRGNTEAFF. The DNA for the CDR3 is TGTGCCAGCAGGCGTCGAGGAAACACTGAAGCTTTCTTT.

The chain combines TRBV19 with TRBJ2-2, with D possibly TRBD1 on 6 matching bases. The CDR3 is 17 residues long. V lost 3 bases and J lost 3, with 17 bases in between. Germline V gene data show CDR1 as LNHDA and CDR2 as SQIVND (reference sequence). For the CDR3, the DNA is TGTGCCAGTAGTATCCCGATGGTCAGGGGTTACACCGGGGAGCTGTTTTTT. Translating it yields CASSIPMVRGYTGELFF.

CDR3 region: CATLSGTTSKNIQYF. DNA of the CDR3: TGCGCCACCCTGTCCGGGACAACGAGTAAAAACATTCAGTACTTC. The chain recombines TRBV10-2 with TRBJ2-4; TRBD1 might be the D (6 bases). The V gene lost 10 bases and the J gene lost 4 bases, with 20 bases spanning the gap. This CDR3 spans 15 amino acids. CDR1 and CDR2 (germline): WSHSY, SAAADI.

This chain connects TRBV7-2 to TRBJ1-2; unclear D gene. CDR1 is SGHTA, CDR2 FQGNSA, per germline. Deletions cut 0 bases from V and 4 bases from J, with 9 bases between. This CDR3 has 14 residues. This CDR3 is CASSLALGPYGYTF. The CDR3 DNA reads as TGTGCCAGCAGCTTAGCGCTCGGTCCCTATGGCTACACCTTC.

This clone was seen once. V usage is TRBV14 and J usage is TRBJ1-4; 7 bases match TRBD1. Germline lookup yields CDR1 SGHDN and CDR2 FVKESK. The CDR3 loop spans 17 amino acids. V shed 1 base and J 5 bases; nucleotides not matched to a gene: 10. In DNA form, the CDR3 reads TGTGCCAGCAGCCAAGCCTCCTCCGGGACAGTAAATGAAAAACTGTTTTTT. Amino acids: CASSQASSGTVNEKLFF.

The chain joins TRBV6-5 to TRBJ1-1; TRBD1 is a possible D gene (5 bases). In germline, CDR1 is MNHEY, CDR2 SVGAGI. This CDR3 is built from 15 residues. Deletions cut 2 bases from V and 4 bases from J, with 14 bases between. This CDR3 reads CASSYGAWRATEAFF. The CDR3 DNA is TGTGCCAGCAGTTACGGGGCATGGAGGGCCACTGAAGCTTTCTTT.

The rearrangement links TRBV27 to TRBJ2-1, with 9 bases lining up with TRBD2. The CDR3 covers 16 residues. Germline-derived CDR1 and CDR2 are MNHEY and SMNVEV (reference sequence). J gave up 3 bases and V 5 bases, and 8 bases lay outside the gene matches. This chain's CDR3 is CASSALAGQHYNEQFF. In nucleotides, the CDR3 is TGTGCCAGCAGTGCCCTAGCGGGGCAACACTACAATGAGCAGTTCTTC.

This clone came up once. Written as DNA, the CDR3 is TGTGCCAGCAGTTACTTGCAGGGGGATGAGCAGTTCTTC. This encodes CASSYLQGDEQFF. The chain links TRBV6-6 to TRBJ2-1; 7 bases line up with TRBD1. V was pared by 1 base and J by 8 bases, with 2 bases of the junction left unmatched. The germline gives CDR1 MNHNY, CDR2 SVGAGI (reference sequence). The CDR3 is 13 amino acids.

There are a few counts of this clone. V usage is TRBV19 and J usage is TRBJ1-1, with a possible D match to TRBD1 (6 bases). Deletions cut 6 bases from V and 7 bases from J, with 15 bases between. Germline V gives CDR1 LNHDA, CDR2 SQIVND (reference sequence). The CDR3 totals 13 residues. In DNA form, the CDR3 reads TGTGCCAGTAGGTTCAGGGGACAAAATGAAGCTTTCTTT. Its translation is CASRFRGQNEAFF. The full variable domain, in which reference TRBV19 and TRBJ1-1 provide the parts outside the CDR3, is DGGITQSPKYLFRKEGQNVTLSCEQNLNHDAMYWYRQDPGQGLRLIYYSQIVNDFQKGDIAEGYSVSREKKESFPLTVTSAQKNPTAFYLCASRFRGQNEAFFGQGTRLTVV.

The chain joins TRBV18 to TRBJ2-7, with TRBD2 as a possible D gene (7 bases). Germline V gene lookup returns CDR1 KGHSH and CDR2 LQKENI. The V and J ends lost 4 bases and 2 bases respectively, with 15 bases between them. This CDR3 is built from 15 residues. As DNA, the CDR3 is TGTGCCAGCTCACGGGGGAGGGACATCGCCTACGAGCAGTACTTC. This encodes CASSRGRDIAYEQYF.

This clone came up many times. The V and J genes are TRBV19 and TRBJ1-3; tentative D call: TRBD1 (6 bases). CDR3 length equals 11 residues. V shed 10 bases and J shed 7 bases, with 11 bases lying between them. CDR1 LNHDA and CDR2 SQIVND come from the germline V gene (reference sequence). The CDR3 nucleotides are TGTGCCACTGACAGGAGGAACACCATATATTTT. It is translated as CATDRRNTIYF.

CDR3 amino acids: CASSPPGGREVTGELFF. DNA for the CDR3: TGTGCCAGCTCCCCCCCCGGGGGGCGGGAGGTTACCGGGGAGCTGTTTTTT. The V and J genes are TRBV5-6 and TRBJ2-2, with 8 bases matching TRBD2. The CDR3 length is 17 residues. Germline lookup yields CDR1 SGHDT and CDR2 YYEEEE. The J segment lost 5 bases and the V segment lost 7 bases, leaving 16 bases of the junction unmatched. Full variable domain (remainder filled in from reference TRBV5-6 and TRBJ2-2): DAGVTQSPTHLIKTRGQQVTLRCSPKSGHDTVSWYQQALGQGPQFIFQYYEEEERQRGNFPDRFSGHQFPNYSSELNVNALLLGDSALYLCASSPPGGREVTGELFFGEGSRLTVL.

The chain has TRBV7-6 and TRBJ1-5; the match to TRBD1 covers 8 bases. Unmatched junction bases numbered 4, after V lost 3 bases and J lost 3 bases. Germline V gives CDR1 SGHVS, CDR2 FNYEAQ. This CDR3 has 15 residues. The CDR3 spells CASSFDRGFNQPQHF. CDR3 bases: TGTGCCAGCAGCTTCGACAGGGGATTCAATCAGCCCCAGCATTTT.

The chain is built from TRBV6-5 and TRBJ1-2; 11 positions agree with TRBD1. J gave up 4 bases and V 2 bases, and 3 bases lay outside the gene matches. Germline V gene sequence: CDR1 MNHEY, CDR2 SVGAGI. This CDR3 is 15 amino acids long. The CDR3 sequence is CASSYGGQGVYGYTF. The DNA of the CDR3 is TGTGCCAGCAGTTACGGGGGACAGGGGGTCTATGGCTACACCTTC.